The T cell receptor beta chain described here comes from a study of cytomegalovirus exposure and HLA in healthy donors. Primers for the PCR totalled 60 Vbeta and 13 Jbeta. Study processing details: The authors later counted roughly 79 million unique TCR beta chains, about 11 million of them shared. Only in-frame clones appear in the TCRdb table, and some are missing; sequencing was by immunoSEQ multiplex PCR. V, J and clone size are those of that table, while D and trimming were read from the DNA. Found here are 60,000 to 75,000 clones, about 60% of them singletons; the top ten hold around 3%. V lost 6 bases, J lost 9 bases, and 12 bases lay in between. The length of the CDR3 is 12 residues. Germline CDR1 and CDR2: MDHEN and SYDVKM. This clone turned up a few times. As yet, its antigen is unknown. Findings and limits, study-wide: Among donors in an Asian-associated ancestry cluster, a later analysis reportedly found fewer N-insertions than the roughly 680-donor mean.

This receptor was obtained from a woman in her 50s in good health and CMV-seronegative. V usage is TRBV28 and J usage is TRBJ1-3; perhaps TRBD1 as D (6 bases). Sequencing input: PBMCs. The CDR3 is CASSPGVSTIYF. The CDR3 region has the DNA TGTGCCAGCAGCCCAGGGGTCTCCACCATATATTTT.